The next 5 T cell receptor beta chains were all read from a single sample in a study of shared clonotypes between healthy human individuals. Data came from immunoSEQ multiplex PCR; TCRdb stores just in-frame clones and leaves some out. Among roughly 1 million clones listed, roughly 70% were seen once. Sequencing was performed on memory CD4+ T cells sorted from blood. Subset defined: CD45RA-negative fraction. The receptors shown here come from a man between 18 and 29 years old in good health.

The CDR3 nucleotides are TGTGCCGGATATAAAGGGGGGGCTGGGGCCAACGTCCTGACTTTC. Translated: CAGYKGGAGANVLTF. The genes are TRBV6-1 and TRBJ2-6; a possible D gene is TRBD2 (7 bases). The CDR3 extends over 15 amino acids. CDR1 MNHNS and CDR2 SASEGT come from the germline V gene. V shed 11 bases and J shed 2 bases, with 16 bases lying between them.

CDR3 sequence: CASHYSNQPQHF. The CDR3 nucleotides read TGTGCCAGTCATTATAGCAATCAGCCCCAGCATTTT. This sequence joins TRBV6-6 and TRBJ1-5; D remains ambiguous. Germline lookup yields CDR1 MNHNY and CDR2 SVGAGI (reference sequence). Trimming removed 9 bases from V and 0 bases from J, with 6 bases in between. The CDR3 is made up of 12 amino acids.

This rearrangement joins TRBV11-2 to TRBJ2-5, with D unresolved. The V end was cut by 5 bases, the J end by 5 bases, with 15 bases between. Germline CDR1 reads SGHAT; CDR2 reads FQNNGV. This CDR3 is built from 14 residues. The CDR3 coding sequence is TGTGCCAGCAGCAGAGTCCCGATCACTGAGACCCAGTACTTC. It translates to CASSRVPITETQYF.

A remark on this clone: This specimen includes other DNA sequences encoding the same CDR3. The genes are TRBV5-1 and TRBJ1-2; 10 nucleotides align to TRBD1. V trimming: 2 bases; J trimming: 4 bases; junction bases outside the gene matches: 2. The CDR3 extends over 14 amino acids. Germline V CDR1 and CDR2: SGHRS, YFSETQ. The CDR3 region is CASSFDRGLYGYTF. The CDR3 DNA is TGCGCCAGCAGCTTCGACAGGGGGCTCTATGGCTACACCTTC.

This clone showed up just a few times. This chain uses TRBV19 with TRBJ1-4; 7 nucleotides match TRBD1. Germline V CDR1 and CDR2: LNHDA, SQIVND (reference sequence). CDR3 length: 18 amino acids. Trimming at V came to 7 bases and at J to 7 bases, leaving 21 bases not matched to a gene. This CDR3 reads CASIGPPGQLGRGEKLFF. The DNA of the CDR3 is TGTGCCAGTATTGGACCCCCGGGACAGCTCGGACGTGGTGAAAAACTGTTTTTT.